These T cell receptor beta chains were read from a single sample in a study of blood T cells in healthy people across ages. TCRdb called the 5' RACE reads again in MiXCR, with one record for every CDR3 protein. Here the sample spans some 1.5 million distinct CDR3 sequences, about 30% being singletons. Sequenced: blood. The origin of the receptors is a woman aged 30 to 39 in good health. Each CDR3 is given with its conserved first and last residue. The order of the fields is V gene, J gene, D gene, clone size, CDR3 DNA, CDR3 protein. A D gene is named only where the DNA matches it firmly. Some rows mark clone size as missing; the rest say once, few, many or name a class of expanded clone.

>TRBV2|TRBJ1-1|TRBD1|NA
TGTGCCAGCAGTATACAGGGGTGGTACACTGAAGCTTTCTTT
CASSIQGWYTEAFF
>TRBV9|TRBJ2-3|NA|NA
TGTGCCAGCAGCCCCATAGTCACAGATACGCAGTATTTT
CASSPIVTDTQYF
>TRBV7-9|TRBJ2-7|NA|many
TGTGCCAGCAGCTTAGCGGATGGGACAACCCACGAGCAGTACTTC
CASSLADGTTHEQYF
>TRBV28|TRBJ1-4|NA|NA
TGTGCCAGCAGTGCAGCAGGACGGGCTGAAAAACTGTTTTTT
CASSAAGRAEKLFF
>TRBV11-2|TRBJ2-4|NA|NA
TGTGCCAGCAGCACCCCCGGGCTAGCCAAAAACATTCAGTACTTC
CASSTPGLAKNIQYF
>TRBV5-1|TRBJ1-5|NA|few
TGCGCCAGCAAACTATACCCTAATCAGCCCCAGCATTTT
CASKLYPNQPQHF
>TRBV5-1|TRBJ2-1|NA|many
TGCGCCAGCAGCCTAAAGGGTCCCTCCTACAATGAGCAGTTCTTC
CASSLKGPSYNEQFF
>TRBV7-2|TRBJ1-5|NA|many
TGTGCCAGCAGCTTGGACGCCAATCAGCCCCAGCATTTT
CASSLDANQPQHF
>TRBV5-1|TRBJ1-2|NA|many
TGCGCCAGCAGCTTGGGGGATAACTATGGCTACACCTTC
CASSLGDNYGYTF
>TRBV12-3/TRBV12-4|TRBJ2-3|TRBD2|few
TGTGCCAGCAGTATTAGCGGGGGGGCGACAGATACGCAGTATTTT
CASSISGGATDTQYF
>TRBV28|TRBJ2-3|NA|few
TGTGCCAGCAGTTTTCGTCGACCTGACACAGATACGCAGTATTTT
CASSFRRPDTDTQYF
>TRBV2|TRBJ2-4|TRBD1|few
TGTGCCAGCAAGCTAGGACAGGGTCAGTACTTC
CASKLGQGQYF
>TRBV20-1|TRBJ2-7|NA|NA
TGCAGGGCTAGTACCCGATCCTACGAGCAGTACTTC
CRASTRSYEQYF
>TRBV13|TRBJ2-5|NA|NA
TGTGCCAGCAGCCCATCGGGACTGATCCAAGAGACCCAGTACTTC
CASSPSGLIQETQYF
>TRBV7-9|TRBJ2-5|NA|many
TGTGCCAGCAGCTTCGGAGGGGCGAGGGAGACCCAGTACTTC
CASSFGGARETQYF
>TRBV6-2/TRBV6-3|TRBJ2-7|TRBD1|many
TGTGCCAGCCGCGGGACAGGGGCTGGCGAGCAGTACTTC
CASRGTGAGEQYF
>TRBV7-2|TRBJ2-1|NA|few
TGTGCCAGCAGCCCGGGGATATTCGCTGAGCAGTTCTTC
CASSPGIFAEQFF
>TRBV4-1|TRBJ2-3|NA|NA
TGCGCCAGCAGCCAAGATTCGGGGGCCTTTAGCACAGATACGCAGTATTTT
CASSQDSGAFSTDTQYF
>TRBV7-2|TRBJ2-7|NA|few
TGTGCCAGCAGCCCCACTACCGGGAGTGGCTACGAGCAGTACTTC
CASSPTTGSGYEQYF
>TRBV30|TRBJ2-5|NA|few
TGTGCCTGGAGCTGGGGGGAAGAGACCCAGTACTTC
CAWSWGEETQYF
>TRBV7-3|TRBJ2-5|NA|few
TGTGCCAGCAGCCAAGAACAGGGCCTTGGAGAGACCCAGTACTTC
CASSQEQGLGETQYF
>TRBV20-1|TRBJ2-3|NA|NA
TGCAGTGCTTGGGACCTTAGCGGCGGAGGGGGCACAGATACGCAGTATTTT
CSAWDLSGGGGTDTQYF
>TRBV12-3/TRBV12-4|TRBJ1-4|TRBD1|NA
TGTGCCAGCAGTGGGATCGCTCCCTCACAGGGGAAGGGTGAAAAACTGTTTTTT
CASSGIAPSQGKGEKLFF
>TRBV29-1|TRBJ2-1|TRBD1|few
TGCAGCGTCGACAGGGGGCGTTTCCGTAATGAGCAGTTCTTC
CSVDRGRFRNEQFF
>TRBV20-1|TRBJ2-7|TRBD1|once
TGCAGTGCTACCCATCTACCGGGACAGGGAACCTACGAGCAGTACTTC
CSATHLPGQGTYEQYF
>TRBV15|TRBJ2-3|NA|NA
TGTGCCACCAGCAGAGATCTTCCGTCTAGTAGCATCAGGGATACGCAGTATTTT
CATSRDLPSSSIRDTQYF
>TRBV6-6|TRBJ2-1|TRBD2|few
TGTGCCAGCAGTGGGACTAGCGGGGGGCGGAATGAGCAGTTCTTC
CASSGTSGGRNEQFF
>TRBV21-1|TRBJ1-2|NA|NA
TGTGCCACCTATCCGGGGCCCGACGCTCATGGCTACACCTTC
CATYPGPDAHGYTF
>TRBV7-2|TRBJ2-5|TRBD2|NA
TGTGCCAGCAGCGTAGGGACTAGCGGGAGGACCCAAGAGACCCAGTACTTC
CASSVGTSGRTQETQYF
>TRBV3-1|TRBJ2-2|NA|few
TGTGCCAGCAGCCAAGATCTGGCTAGGGCGAACACCGGGGAGCTGTTTTTT
CASSQDLARANTGELFF